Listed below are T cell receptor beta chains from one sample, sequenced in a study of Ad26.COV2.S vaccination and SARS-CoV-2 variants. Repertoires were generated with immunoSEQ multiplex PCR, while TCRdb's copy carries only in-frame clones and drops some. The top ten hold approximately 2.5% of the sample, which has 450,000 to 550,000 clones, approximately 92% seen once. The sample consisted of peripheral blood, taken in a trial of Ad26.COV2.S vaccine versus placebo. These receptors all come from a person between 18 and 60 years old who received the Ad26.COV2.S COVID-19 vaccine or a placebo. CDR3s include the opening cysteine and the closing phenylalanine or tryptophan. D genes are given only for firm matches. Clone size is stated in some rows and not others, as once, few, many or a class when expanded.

cdr3_nt: TGTGCCAGTAGTCCGGACGGCAATCAGCCCCAGCATTTT
cdr3_aa: CASSPDGNQPQHF
v_call: TRBV2
j_call: TRBJ1-5
clone_size: -
d_call: -

cdr3_nt: TGTGCCAGCAGCTTCTCCGGGGCGGTCACTGAAGCTTTCTTT
cdr3_aa: CASSFSGAVTEAFF
v_call: TRBV11-3
j_call: TRBJ1-1
clone_size: -
d_call: -

cdr3_nt: TGCGCCAGCAGCCAAGATCGCGAGGCCCTTAACTATGGCTACACCTTC
cdr3_aa: CASSQDREALNYGYTF
v_call: TRBV4-3
j_call: TRBJ1-2
clone_size: -
d_call: -

cdr3_nt: TGTGCCAGCAGTGAATCCGGACCGAACACCGGGGAGCTGTTTTTT
cdr3_aa: CASSESGPNTGELFF
v_call: TRBV2
j_call: TRBJ2-2
clone_size: -
d_call: -

cdr3_nt: TGCGCCAGCAGCTTACAGGGCTACGAGCAGTACTTC
cdr3_aa: CASSLQGYEQYF
v_call: TRBV5-1
j_call: TRBJ2-7
clone_size: -
d_call: -

cdr3_nt: TGTGCCAGCAGCTTAGCAGCAGGTCGAAACACCATATATTTT
cdr3_aa: CASSLAAGRNTIYF
v_call: TRBV7-2
j_call: TRBJ1-3
clone_size: -
d_call: -

cdr3_nt: TGTGCCAGCAGTTTCGGGCGGAACAGCGGGTTGAACACTGAAGCTTTCTTT
cdr3_aa: CASSFGRNSGLNTEAFF
v_call: TRBV27
j_call: TRBJ1-1
clone_size: -
d_call: -

cdr3_nt: TGTGCCAGCAGCCGGATGGGTCTTGGTTGGGAAAAACTGTTTTTT
cdr3_aa: CASSRMGLGWEKLFF
v_call: TRBV7-2
j_call: TRBJ1-4
clone_size: -
d_call: -

cdr3_nt: TGCGCCAGCAGCTGGGGACCCAAAGACATGGATACGCAGTATTTT
cdr3_aa: CASSWGPKDMDTQYF
v_call: TRBV4-3
j_call: TRBJ2-3
clone_size: once
d_call: -

cdr3_nt: TGTGCCAGCAGCTTGCTACTCCGCTCTGGGGCCAACGTCCTGACTTTC
cdr3_aa: CASSLLLRSGANVLTF
v_call: TRBV5-8
j_call: TRBJ2-6
clone_size: -
d_call: -

cdr3_nt: TGTGCCAGCAGCCAAGTTGGGGGCCTAGCTGGGCCCCAGCATTTT
cdr3_aa: CASSQVGGLAGPQHF
v_call: TRBV4-2
j_call: TRBJ1-5
clone_size: -
d_call: -

cdr3_nt: TGTGCCAGCAGTTCATTTACACCGGGGGCCGTTGGTGCCGGGGAGCTGTTTTTT
cdr3_aa: CASSSFTPGAVGAGELFF
v_call: TRBV21-1
j_call: TRBJ2-2
clone_size: -
d_call: -

cdr3_nt: TGTGCCAGCAGTGTCTACAATGAGCAGTTCTTC
cdr3_aa: CASSVYNEQFF
v_call: TRBV27
j_call: TRBJ2-1
clone_size: -
d_call: -

cdr3_nt: TGTGCCAGCAGAATACTAGCGGGGGGTGTCAATGAGCAGTTCTTC
cdr3_aa: CASRILAGGVNEQFF
v_call: TRBV27
j_call: TRBJ2-1
clone_size: -
d_call: TRBD2

cdr3_nt: TGTGCCAGCGGCGAAGGACAGAGGAACACTGAAGCTTTCTTT
cdr3_aa: CASGEGQRNTEAFF
v_call: TRBV2
j_call: TRBJ1-1
clone_size: -
d_call: -

cdr3_nt: TGTGCCAGCAGCTTTTGGAGTGAAAAACTGTTTTTT
cdr3_aa: CASSFWSEKLFF
v_call: TRBV5-6
j_call: TRBJ1-4
clone_size: -
d_call: -

cdr3_nt: TGTGCCAGCAGACCCCCGTTGCGGGGAGGATTGGCCAAAAACATTCAGTACTTC
cdr3_aa: CASRPPLRGGLAKNIQYF
v_call: TRBV7-9
j_call: TRBJ2-4
clone_size: -
d_call: -

cdr3_nt: TGCAGTGCTAGGGCGGGGCACTTC
cdr3_aa: CSARAGHF
v_call: TRBV20-1
j_call: TRBJ2-5
clone_size: -
d_call: -

cdr3_nt: TGTGCCAGCGGACCCAGTAGTGAAAAACTGTTTTTT
cdr3_aa: CASGPSSEKLFF
v_call: TRBV7-9
j_call: TRBJ1-4
clone_size: -
d_call: -

cdr3_nt: TGTGCCAGCAGCCTCGCCGGCTACCTAACCCTAGTCTCCTACGAGCAGTACTTC
cdr3_aa: CASSLAGYLTLVSYEQYF
v_call: TRBV7-2
j_call: TRBJ2-7
clone_size: -
d_call: -

cdr3_nt: TGCGCCAGCAGCCACCTCTATTTTCTAGATAATCAGCCCCAGCATTTT
cdr3_aa: CASSHLYFLDNQPQHF
v_call: TRBV4-3
j_call: TRBJ1-5
clone_size: -
d_call: -

cdr3_nt: TGCGCCAGCAAGCGGGAGAGGGGAACCGGGGAGCTGTTTTTT
cdr3_aa: CASKRERGTGELFF
v_call: TRBV10-2
j_call: TRBJ2-2
clone_size: -
d_call: TRBD2

cdr3_nt: TGTGCCAGCAGTTACGACAGCAATCAGCCCCAGCATTTT
cdr3_aa: CASSYDSNQPQHF
v_call: TRBV6-5
j_call: TRBJ1-5
clone_size: -
d_call: -

cdr3_nt: TGTGCCAGCAGCTTGCCGGGAGTCCATACCAATGAGCAGTTCTTC
cdr3_aa: CASSLPGVHTNEQFF
v_call: TRBV5-4
j_call: TRBJ2-1
clone_size: -
d_call: -

cdr3_nt: TGTGCCAGCACACACCATCGGGACAGGGGTAATAATGAGCAGTTCTTC
cdr3_aa: CASTHHRDRGNNEQFF
v_call: TRBV11-3
j_call: TRBJ2-1
clone_size: -
d_call: TRBD1

cdr3_nt: TGTGCCAGCAGTGATCCGCCGGGACAGGGATTCTTGGCCACCGGGGAGCTGTTTTTT
cdr3_aa: CASSDPPGQGFLATGELFF
v_call: TRBV2
j_call: TRBJ2-2
clone_size: -
d_call: TRBD1